The clone carrying this T cell receptor (beta chain) was observed a handful of times. The antigen is undetermined. The data stem from a study of metastatic and nonmetastatic thyroid tumors. Study observations and caveats: Compared with benign nodules, malignant thyroid tumors were reported to have significantly higher TCR beta diversity in both blood and tumor.

TCRdb recomputed clones from the PCR reads via MiXCR. The sample lists some 19,000 clones, around a quarter occurring once. Trimming left V 5 bases short and J 2 bases short, with 7 bases between. The CDR3 covers 14 residues. Germline V CDR1 and CDR2: MRHNA, SNTAGT. Patients had received no treatment of any kind before thyroid surgery. This sequence joins TRBV6-4 and TRBJ2-6; D not certain. The sequenced sample consisted of tumor tissue. The sequence was collected from a female donor with papillary thyroid cancer or a benign thyroid nodule (not recorded which). Some clones in this sample may be carry-over from other donors' samples. CDR3 coding DNA: TGTGCCAGCAGTCCGGGCCCTGGGGCCAACGTCCTGACTTTC. This translates into CASSPGPGANVLTF.